These 24 T cell receptor beta chains were all obtained from the same sample, sequenced in a study of T cells in localized non-small cell lung cancer. Using immunoSEQ multiplex PCR, the repertoire was profiled, and TCRdb retains in-frame clones only, with some absent. Of some 50,000 clones in the sample, under 90% are singletons; the top ten hold 15% to 20%. The input for sequencing was peripheral blood mononuclear cells, taken before any cancer treatment. The receptor set was obtained from a man aged 40 to 75 with stage III lung adenocarcinoma.

The rearrangement uses TRBV5-1 and TRBJ1-1; D remains unclear. V lost 7 bases and J 4 bases, leaving 20 bases between the germline ends. The CDR3 sequence is 15 residues long. Germline V gives CDR1 SGHRS, CDR2 YFSETQ. The chain's CDR3 is CASRPGSRGATEAFF. The CDR3 DNA reads TGCGCCAGCCGCCCGGGTTCTCGGGGTGCCACTGAAGCTTTCTTT.

V gene TRBV9 combines with J gene TRBJ2-1; D is ambiguous. The ends were cut back, 1 base at V and 2 bases at J, with 7 bases in the middle. This CDR3 spans 14 amino acids. Germline CDR1 SGDLS, CDR2 YYNGEE. For the CDR3, the DNA is TGTGCCAGCAGCGTAAGACCCCCCTACAATGAGCAGTTCTTC. It specifies CASSVRPPYNEQFF.

The V gene is TRBV5-1, the J gene TRBJ2-7; D may match TRBD1 or TRBD2 (5 bases each). CDR3 length: 14 residues. The germline CDR1 and CDR2 sequences are SGHRS and YFSETQ. Trimming pared 0 bases from V and 7 bases from J, leaving 14 bases between. CDR3 DNA sequence: TGCGCCAGCAGCTTGGACTCGGGGCGCGGGGAGCAGTACTTC. Residues: CASSLDSGRGEQYF.

The chain links TRBV11-2 to TRBJ2-2; D is unclear. CDR1 SGHAT and CDR2 FQNNGV come from the germline V gene. Trimming stripped 1 base from V and 6 bases from J, with 6 bases between. The CDR3 extends over 13 amino acids. CDR3 protein: CASSLGLPGELFF. The DNA for the CDR3 is TGTGCCAGCAGCTTAGGGCTACCCGGGGAGCTGTTTTTT.

The CDR3 reads CASSVGDRGLGETQYF. Here the CDR3 DNA reads TGTGCCAGCAGTGTGGGCGACAGGGGGCTCGGCGAGACCCAGTACTTC. The J gene is TRBJ2-5, the V gene TRBV2, with 10 bases identical to TRBD1. This CDR3 has 16 amino acids. Unmatched junction bases numbered 10, after V lost 4 bases and J lost 5 bases. CDR1 is SNHLY, CDR2 FYNNEI, per germline.

The V gene is TRBV7-6, the J gene TRBJ2-7; D perhaps matches TRBD1 (6 bases). Trimming left V 4 bases short and J 4 bases short, with 14 bases between. The CDR3 is 14 residues long. Germline lookup yields CDR1 SGHVS and CDR2 FNYEAQ. The CDR3 region is CASSSQLQGYEQYF. Written as DNA, the CDR3 is TGTGCCAGCAGCTCACAGTTACAGGGTTACGAGCAGTACTTC.

The rearrangement joins TRBV6-5 to TRBJ2-7; D possibly corresponds to TRBD1 (6 bases). Germline CDR1 MNHEY, CDR2 SVGAGI. The CDR3 spans 14 residues. Trimming took 6 bases from V and 0 from J, leaving 12 bases between them. The CDR3 DNA reads TGTGCCAGCAGCCCACAGGGTGTCTCCTACGAGCAGTACTTC. The encoded protein is CASSPQGVSYEQYF.

In this sample, this clone turned up a few times. CDR3 residues: CASSPPDSGLYGYTF. Written as DNA, the CDR3 is TGTGCCAGCAGCCCCCCCGACAGCGGACTCTATGGCTACACCTTC. J is TRBJ1-2 and V is TRBV14, with D perhaps matching TRBD1 (5 bases). Per the germline V gene, CDR1 is SGHDN and CDR2 is FVKESK. The CDR3 has 15 residues. The V end was cut by 4 bases, the J end by 4 bases, with 16 bases between. The full variable domain, in which reference TRBV14 and TRBJ1-2 provide the parts outside the CDR3, is EAGVTQFPSHSVIEKGQTVTLRCDPISGHDNLYWYRRVMGKEIKFLLHFVKESKQDESGMPNNRFLAERTGGTYSTLKVQPAELEDSGVYFCASSPPDSGLYGYTFGSGTRLTVV.

The V and J genes are TRBV30 and TRBJ1-4; D might be TRBD1 (5 bases). The CDR3 contains 16 residues. Germline CDR1 and CDR2: GTSNPN and SVGIG (reference sequence). Deletions cut 0 bases from V and 5 bases from J, with 16 bases between. The CDR3 DNA is TGTGCCTGGAGTGTCCCTCAGGGTAGGAGAAATGAAAAACTGTTTTTT. It specifies CAWSVPQGRRNEKLFF.

The J gene is TRBJ2-7, the V gene TRBV6-5, with D perhaps TRBD1 (5 bases). The V end lost 4 bases, the J end lost 3 bases, and 10 bases lay between the germline ends. The CDR3 totals 13 residues. The germline CDR1 and CDR2 sequences are MNHEY and SVGAGI. CDR3 nucleotides: TGTGCCAGCAGTTGGGGCGGACACTACGAGCAGTACTTC. It encodes CASSWGGHYEQYF.

This chain joins TRBV2 and TRBJ2-2; 8 nucleotides agree with TRBD1. Trimming cost V 5 bases and J 4 bases; bases outside gene matches: 6. Germline lookup yields CDR1 SNHLY and CDR2 FYNNEI. The CDR3 spans 15 residues. The CDR3 is CASSFRGRLTGELFF. In DNA form, the CDR3 reads TGTGCCAGCAGTTTCAGGGGGCGGCTCACCGGGGAGCTGTTTTTT. The variable domain in full, with the rest retrieved from reference TRBV2 and TRBJ2-2, is EPEVTQTPSHQVTQMGQEVILRCVPISNHLYFYWYRQILGQKVEFLVSFYNNEISEKSEIFDDQFSVERPDGSNFTLKIRSTKLEDSAMYFCASSFRGRLTGELFFGEGSRLTVL.

The chain recombines TRBV5-4 with TRBJ2-7; no clear D. CDR3 length: 13 amino acids. Trimming pared 2 bases from V and 3 bases from J, leaving 9 bases between. Germline V gives CDR1 SGHNT, CDR2 YYREEE (reference sequence). CDR3 DNA sequence: TGTGCCAGCAGCTTCGGCAGATACTACGAGCAGTACTTC. It is translated as CASSFGRYYEQYF.

The CDR3 sequence is CASSLDGGAVNEQFF. Here the CDR3 DNA reads TGTGCCAGCAGCTTAGACGGGGGGGCGGTTAATGAGCAGTTCTTC. This chain joins TRBV7-2 and TRBJ2-1; 8 bases map to TRBD2. After removal of 1 base from V and 7 bases from J, the junction contained 6 bases not matched to a gene. This CDR3 region has 15 residues. The germline gives CDR1 SGHTA, CDR2 FQGNSA.

In this sample, this clone turned up a few times. The CDR3 region has the DNA TGTGCCAGCAGCCAAGATAAAGGAGGGTACAATGAGCAGTTCTTC. This sequence encodes CASSQDKGGYNEQFF. The chain joins TRBV4-2 to TRBJ2-1, with D perhaps TRBD2 (6 bases). Germline V gene data show CDR1 as LGHNA and CDR2 as YNFKEQ. There are 15 residues in the CDR3. The ends were cut back, 0 bases at V and 4 bases at J, with 10 bases in the middle.

CDR3 DNA: TGTGCCAGCAGTGAAGAGGTAGCCCGGTATCTCCAGGGGACCCAGTACTTC. Its protein product is CASSEEVARYLQGTQYF. This sequence joins TRBV2 and TRBJ2-5; possible D gene TRBD1, 5 bases. V was pared by 1 base and J by 7 bases, with 22 bases between. Germline CDR1 and CDR2: SNHLY and FYNNEI. This CDR3 is 17 amino acids long.

J is TRBJ2-1 and V is TRBV25-1; 7 nucleotides agree with TRBD1. The CDR3 has 12 amino acids. CDR1 is MGHDK and CDR2 is SYGVNS in the germline V gene. V gave up 7 bases and J gave up 4 bases; unmatched junction bases: 1. The CDR3 spells CASTTGYNEQFF. The CDR3 bases are TGTGCCAGCACGACAGGGTACAATGAGCAGTTCTTC.

This clone came up once. V is TRBV5-1 and J is TRBJ2-2; 8 positions match TRBD1. The germline V gene encodes CDR1 SGHRS and CDR2 YFSETQ. With V trimmed by 3 bases and J by 6 bases, 1 base remained unmatched. This CDR3 region has 13 residues. Here the CDR3 reads CASSSGGPGELFF. CDR3 bases: TGCGCCAGCAGCTCAGGGGGCCCCGGGGAGCTGTTTTTT.

The V gene is TRBV11-2, the J gene TRBJ2-1; D possibly corresponds to TRBD2 (6 bases). This CDR3 has 13 amino acids. Looked up from germline, CDR1 is SGHAT and CDR2 is FQNNGV. Trimming removed 0 bases at V and 10 bases at J, with 10 bases between. The CDR3 nucleotides are TGTGCCAGCAGCTTAGATTTGGCGGGGGAGCAGTTCTTC. Its protein product is CASSLDLAGEQFF.

There are a few counts of this clone. The J gene is TRBJ2-5, the V gene TRBV5-1; the match to TRBD2 covers 11 bases. CDR3 size: 16 residues. Losses at the gene ends were 1 base for V and 5 bases for J; bases not matched to a gene: 7. The germline gives CDR1 SGHRS, CDR2 YFSETQ. This chain's CDR3 is CASSLISGGAGETQYF. In nucleotides, the CDR3 is TGCGCCAGCAGCTTGATTAGCGGGGGGGCCGGTGAGACCCAGTACTTC.

The chain combines TRBV6-5 with TRBJ1-1; no reliable D call. Trimming stripped 6 bases from V and 6 bases from J, with 20 bases between. This CDR3 contains 15 residues. The germline V gene has CDR1 MNHEY and CDR2 SVGAGI. In nucleotides, the CDR3 is TGTGCCAGCAGCTCCACTCGCAATGGACGGTCTGAAGCTTTCTTT. Translation: CASSSTRNGRSEAFF.

This clone is a singleton in its sample. The V and J genes are TRBV10-3 and TRBJ2-2, with 14 bases identical to TRBD2. In germline, CDR1 is ENHRY, CDR2 SYGVKD. Germline trimming cut 5 bases from V and 6 bases from J; bases unmatched to any gene: 11. CDR3 size: 18 residues. The CDR3 nucleotides are TGTGCCATCAGTAGTCGACTAGCGGGGGGGCCGGAGCCCGGGGAGCTGTTTTTT. Translated, it gives CAISSRLAGGPEPGELFF.

This chain links TRBV6-1 with TRBJ2-7, with 8 bases matching TRBD1. Trimming at V came to 4 bases and at J to 2 bases, leaving 1 base not matched to a gene. This CDR3 has 13 amino acids. Germline CDR1 MNHNS, CDR2 SASEGT. The CDR3 sequence is CASSVTGAYEQYF. As DNA, the CDR3 is TGTGCCAGCAGTGTGACAGGGGCCTACGAGCAGTACTTC.

The gene calls are TRBV6-5 and TRBJ1-2; TRBD1 agrees at 10 bases. With V trimmed by 2 bases and J by 8 bases, 5 bases remained unmatched. The CDR3 consists of 14 residues. Germline V lookup: CDR1 MNHEY, CDR2 SVGAGI. The CDR3 loop reads CASSYGTGVLGYTF. The CDR3 DNA is TGTGCCAGCAGTTACGGGACAGGGGTGTTAGGCTACACCTTC.

The chain couples TRBV6-5 to TRBJ2-1; TRBD1 matches 8 bases. CDR1 and CDR2 from the germline V gene are MNHEY and SVGAGI. Trimming at V came to 4 bases and at J to 6 bases, leaving 5 bases not matched to a gene. This CDR3 has 14 amino acids. The CDR3 loop is CASSLTRGLNEQFF. The DNA of the CDR3 is TGTGCCAGCAGTTTGACCAGGGGGCTCAATGAGCAGTTCTTC.